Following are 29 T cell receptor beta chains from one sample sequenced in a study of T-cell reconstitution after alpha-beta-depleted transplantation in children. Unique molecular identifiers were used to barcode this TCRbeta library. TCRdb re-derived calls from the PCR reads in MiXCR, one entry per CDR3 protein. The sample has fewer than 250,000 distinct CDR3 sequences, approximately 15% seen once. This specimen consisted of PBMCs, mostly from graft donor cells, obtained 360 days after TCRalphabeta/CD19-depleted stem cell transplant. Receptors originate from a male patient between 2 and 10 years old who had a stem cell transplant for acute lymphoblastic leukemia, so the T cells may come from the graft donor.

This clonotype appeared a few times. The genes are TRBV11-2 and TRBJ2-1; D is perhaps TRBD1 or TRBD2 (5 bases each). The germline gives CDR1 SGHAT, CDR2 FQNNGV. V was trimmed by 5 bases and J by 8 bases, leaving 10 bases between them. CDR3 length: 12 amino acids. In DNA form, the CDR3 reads TGTGCCAGCAGCCCCCGGGACCATGAGCAGTTCTTC. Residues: CASSPRDHEQFF. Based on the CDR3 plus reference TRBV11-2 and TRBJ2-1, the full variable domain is EAGVAQSPRYKIIEKRQSVAFWCNPISGHATLYWYQQILGQGPKLLIQFQNNGVVDDSQLPKDRFSAERLKGVDSTLKIQPAKLEDSAVYLCASSPRDHEQFFGPGTRLTVL.

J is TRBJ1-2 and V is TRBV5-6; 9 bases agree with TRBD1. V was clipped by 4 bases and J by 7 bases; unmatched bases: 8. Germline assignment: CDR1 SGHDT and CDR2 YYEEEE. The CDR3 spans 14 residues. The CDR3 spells CASSPTLDRGGYTF. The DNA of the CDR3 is TGTGCCAGCAGCCCGACGTTGGACAGGGGTGGCTACACCTTC.

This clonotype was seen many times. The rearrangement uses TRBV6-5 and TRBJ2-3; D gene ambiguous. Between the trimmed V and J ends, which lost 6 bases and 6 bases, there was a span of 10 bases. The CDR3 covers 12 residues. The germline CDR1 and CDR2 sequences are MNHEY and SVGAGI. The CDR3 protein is CASSDQADTQYF. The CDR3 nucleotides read TGTGCCAGCAGCGATCAGGCGGATACGCAGTATTTT.

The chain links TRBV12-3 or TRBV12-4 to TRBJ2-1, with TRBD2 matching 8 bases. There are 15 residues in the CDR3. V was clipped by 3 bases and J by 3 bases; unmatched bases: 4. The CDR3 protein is CASSFGTSGYNEQFF. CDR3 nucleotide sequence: TGTGCCAGCAGTTTCGGAACTAGCGGCTACAATGAGCAGTTCTTC.

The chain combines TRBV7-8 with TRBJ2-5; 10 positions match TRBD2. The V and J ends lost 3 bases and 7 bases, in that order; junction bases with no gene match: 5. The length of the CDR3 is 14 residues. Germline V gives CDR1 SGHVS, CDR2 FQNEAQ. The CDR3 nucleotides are TGTGCCAGCAGCTTCCAGACTAGCGGGTCGACCCAGTACTTC. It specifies CASSFQTSGSTQYF.

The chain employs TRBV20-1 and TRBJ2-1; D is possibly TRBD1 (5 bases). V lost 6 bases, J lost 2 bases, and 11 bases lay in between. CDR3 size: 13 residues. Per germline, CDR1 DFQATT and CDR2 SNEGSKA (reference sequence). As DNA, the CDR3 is TGCAGTGCCGGGTACAGGACCTACAATGAGCAGTTCTTC. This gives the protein CSAGYRTYNEQFF.

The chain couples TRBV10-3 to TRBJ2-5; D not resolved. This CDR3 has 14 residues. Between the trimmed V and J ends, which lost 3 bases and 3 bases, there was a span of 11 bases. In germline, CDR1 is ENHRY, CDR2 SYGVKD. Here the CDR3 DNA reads TGTGCCATCAGTGACCTAGATGATAAAGAGACCCAGTACTTC. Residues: CAISDLDDKETQYF.

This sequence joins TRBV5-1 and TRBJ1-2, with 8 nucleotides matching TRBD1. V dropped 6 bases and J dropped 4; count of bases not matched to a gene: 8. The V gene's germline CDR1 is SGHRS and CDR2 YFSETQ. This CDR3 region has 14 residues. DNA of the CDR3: TGCGCCAGCAACGCAGGGACAGGTAGCTATGGCTACACCTTC. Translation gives CASNAGTGSYGYTF.

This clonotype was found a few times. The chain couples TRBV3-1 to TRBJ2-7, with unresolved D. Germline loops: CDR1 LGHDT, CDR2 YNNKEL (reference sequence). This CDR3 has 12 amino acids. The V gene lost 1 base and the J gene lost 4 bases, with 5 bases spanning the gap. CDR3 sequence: CASSQGRYEQYF. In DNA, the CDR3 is TGTGCCAGCAGCCAAGGACGGTACGAGCAGTACTTC.

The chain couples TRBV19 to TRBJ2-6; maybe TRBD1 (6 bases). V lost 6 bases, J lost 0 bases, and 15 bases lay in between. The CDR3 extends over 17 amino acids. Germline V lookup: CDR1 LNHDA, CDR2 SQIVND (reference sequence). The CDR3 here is CASSIRGSDSGANVLTF. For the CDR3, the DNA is TGTGCCAGTAGCATCAGGGGATCGGACTCTGGGGCCAACGTCCTGACTTTC.

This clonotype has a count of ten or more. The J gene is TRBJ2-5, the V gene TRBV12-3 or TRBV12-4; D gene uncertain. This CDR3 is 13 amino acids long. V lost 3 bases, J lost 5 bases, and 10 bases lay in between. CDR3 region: CASSFVMWETQYF. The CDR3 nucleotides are TGTGCCAGCAGTTTTGTCATGTGGGAGACCCAGTACTTC.

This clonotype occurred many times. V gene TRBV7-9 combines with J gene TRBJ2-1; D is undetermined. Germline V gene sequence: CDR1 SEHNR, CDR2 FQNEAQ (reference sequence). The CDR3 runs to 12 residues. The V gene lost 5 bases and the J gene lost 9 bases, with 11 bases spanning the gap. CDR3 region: CASSTENVEQFF. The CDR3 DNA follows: TGTGCCAGCAGCACAGAGAACGTTGAGCAGTTCTTC.

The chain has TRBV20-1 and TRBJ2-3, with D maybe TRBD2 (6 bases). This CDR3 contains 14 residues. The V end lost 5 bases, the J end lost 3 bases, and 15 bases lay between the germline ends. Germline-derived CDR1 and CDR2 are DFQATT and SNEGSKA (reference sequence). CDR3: CSAPRRGGTDTQYF. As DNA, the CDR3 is TGCAGTGCTCCTAGGCGGGGCGGGACAGATACGCAGTATTTT.

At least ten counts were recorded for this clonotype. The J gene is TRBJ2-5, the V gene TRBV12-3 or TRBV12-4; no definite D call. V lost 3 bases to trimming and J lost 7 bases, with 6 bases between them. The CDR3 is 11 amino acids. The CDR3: CASSLKGTQYF. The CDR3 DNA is TGTGCCAGCAGTTTGAAAGGGACCCAGTACTTC.

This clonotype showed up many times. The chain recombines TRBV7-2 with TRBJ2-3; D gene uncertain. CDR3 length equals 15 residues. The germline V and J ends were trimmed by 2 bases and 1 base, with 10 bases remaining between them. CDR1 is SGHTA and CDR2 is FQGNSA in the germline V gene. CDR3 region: CASSLMFGGTDTQYF. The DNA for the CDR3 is TGTGCCAGCAGCTTAATGTTTGGGGGCACAGATACGCAGTATTTT.

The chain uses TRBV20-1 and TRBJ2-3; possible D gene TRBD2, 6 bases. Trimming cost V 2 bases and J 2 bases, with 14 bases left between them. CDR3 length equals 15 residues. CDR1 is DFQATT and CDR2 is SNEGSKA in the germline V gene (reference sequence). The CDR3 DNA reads TGCAGTGCTAGACCACTAGGACTAATCACAGATACGCAGTATTTT. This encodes CSARPLGLITDTQYF.

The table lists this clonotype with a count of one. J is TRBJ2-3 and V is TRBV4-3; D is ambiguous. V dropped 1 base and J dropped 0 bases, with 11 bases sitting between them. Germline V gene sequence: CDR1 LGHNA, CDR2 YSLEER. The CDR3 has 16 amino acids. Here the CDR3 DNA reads TGCGCCAGCAGCCAAGGGCGAGGTGGAAGCACAGATACGCAGTATTTT. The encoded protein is CASSQGRGGSTDTQYF.

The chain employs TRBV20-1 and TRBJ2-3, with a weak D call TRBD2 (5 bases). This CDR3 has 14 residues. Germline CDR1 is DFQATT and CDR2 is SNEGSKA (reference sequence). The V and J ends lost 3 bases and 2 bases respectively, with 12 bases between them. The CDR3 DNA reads TGCAGTGCTAGTCCGGACTCCACCACAGATACGCAGTATTTT. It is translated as CSASPDSTTDTQYF.

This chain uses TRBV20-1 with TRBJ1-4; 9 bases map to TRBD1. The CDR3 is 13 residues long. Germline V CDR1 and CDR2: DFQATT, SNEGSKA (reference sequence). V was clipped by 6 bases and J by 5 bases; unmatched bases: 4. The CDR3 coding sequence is TGCAGTGCCAGACAGGGGGGGAATGAAAAACTGTTTTTT. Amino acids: CSARQGGNEKLFF.

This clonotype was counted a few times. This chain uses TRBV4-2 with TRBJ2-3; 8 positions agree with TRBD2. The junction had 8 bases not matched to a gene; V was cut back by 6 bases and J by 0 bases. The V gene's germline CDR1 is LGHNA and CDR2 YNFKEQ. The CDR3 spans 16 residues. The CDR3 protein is CASRLGASGSTDTQYF. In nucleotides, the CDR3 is TGTGCCAGCAGACTAGGGGCTAGCGGGAGCACAGATACGCAGTATTTT.

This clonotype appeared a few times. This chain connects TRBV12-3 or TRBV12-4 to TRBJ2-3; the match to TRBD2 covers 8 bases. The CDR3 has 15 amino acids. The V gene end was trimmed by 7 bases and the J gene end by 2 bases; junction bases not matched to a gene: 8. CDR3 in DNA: TGTGCCAGCAACCCCGGGACTAGGGCCACAGATACGCAGTATTTT. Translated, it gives CASNPGTRATDTQYF.

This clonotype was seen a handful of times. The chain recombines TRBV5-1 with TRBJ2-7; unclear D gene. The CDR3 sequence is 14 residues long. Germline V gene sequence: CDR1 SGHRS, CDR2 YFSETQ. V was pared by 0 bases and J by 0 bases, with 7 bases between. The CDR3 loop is CASSLAGSSYEQYF. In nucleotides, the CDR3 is TGCGCCAGCAGCTTGGCCGGAAGCTCCTACGAGCAGTACTTC.

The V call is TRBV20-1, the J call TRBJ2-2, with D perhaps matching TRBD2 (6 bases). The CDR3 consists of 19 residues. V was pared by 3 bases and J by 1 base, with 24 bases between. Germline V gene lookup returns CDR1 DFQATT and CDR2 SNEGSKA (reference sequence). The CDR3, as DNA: TGCAGTGCTAGGCAGAAGGCCATGTTTAGCGGACTGAACACCGGGGAGCTGTTTTTT. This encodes CSARQKAMFSGLNTGELFF.

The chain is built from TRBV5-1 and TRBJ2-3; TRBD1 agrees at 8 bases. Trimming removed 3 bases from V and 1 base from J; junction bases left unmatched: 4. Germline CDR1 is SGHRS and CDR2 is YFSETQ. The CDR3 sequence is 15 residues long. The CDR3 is CASSSRDRRTDTQYF. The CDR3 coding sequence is TGCGCCAGCAGCTCCCGGGACAGGCGCACAGATACGCAGTATTTT.

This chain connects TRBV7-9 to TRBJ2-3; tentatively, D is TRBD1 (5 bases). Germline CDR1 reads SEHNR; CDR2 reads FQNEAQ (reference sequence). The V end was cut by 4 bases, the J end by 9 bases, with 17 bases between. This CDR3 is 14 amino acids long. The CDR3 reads CASSSSQEKKTQYF. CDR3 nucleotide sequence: TGTGCCAGCAGCTCCTCACAGGAAAAAAAGACGCAGTATTTT.

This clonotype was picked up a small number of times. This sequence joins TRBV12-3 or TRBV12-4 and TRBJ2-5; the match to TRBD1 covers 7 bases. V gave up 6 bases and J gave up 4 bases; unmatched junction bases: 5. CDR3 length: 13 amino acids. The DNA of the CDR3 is TGTGCCAGCAGAAAAGACAGGGTAGAGACCCAGTACTTC. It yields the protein CASRKDRVETQYF.

The CDR3 spells CASSHPRGEQYF. Here the CDR3 DNA reads TGTGCCAGCAGCCATCCCAGGGGCGAGCAGTACTTC. The rearrangement links TRBV4-2 to TRBJ2-7, with D maybe TRBD1 (6 bases). The V gene's germline CDR1 is LGHNA and CDR2 YNFKEQ. The ends were cut back, 3 bases at V and 6 bases at J, with 9 bases in the middle. The CDR3 covers 12 residues.

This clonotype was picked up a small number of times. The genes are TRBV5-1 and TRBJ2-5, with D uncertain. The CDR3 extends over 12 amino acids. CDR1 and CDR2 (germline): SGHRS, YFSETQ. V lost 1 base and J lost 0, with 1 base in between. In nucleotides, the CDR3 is TGCGCCAGCAGCTTGAACCAAGAGACCCAGTACTTC. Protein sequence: CASSLNQETQYF.

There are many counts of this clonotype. The CDR3 spells CASSPGRGSSTDTQYF. For the CDR3, the DNA is TGTGCCAGCAGCCCTGGGCGGGGGAGTAGCACAGATACGCAGTATTTT. The V call is TRBV7-2, the J call TRBJ2-3, with 7 bases aligning to TRBD2. With V trimmed by 5 bases and J by 0 bases, 8 bases remained unmatched. The CDR3 contains 16 residues. The V gene's germline CDR1 is SGHTA and CDR2 FQGNSA.